These T cell receptor beta chains were read from a single sample in a study of tumor-infiltrating lymphocytes in primary liver carcinoma. TCRdb re-analysed the multiplex PCR reads in MiXCR, keeping a single row per CDR3 protein. The table lists 310,000 or so distinct CDR3 sequences, about two thirds of them singletons, with about 6.5% in the top ten. Sequenced: peripheral blood. The source of these receptors is a man aged 35 to 55 with primary liver carcinoma and hepatitis B virus infection. CDR3s include the opening cysteine and the closing phenylalanine or tryptophan. A D gene is named only where the DNA matches it firmly. Clone size is shown for a subset of rows, as once, few, many or a class of expanded clone.

d_call clone_size j_call v_call cdr3_aa cdr3_nt
NA NA TRBJ2-6 TRBV20-1 CSAWTPSSGANVLTF TGCAGTGCTTGGACACCGAGCTCTGGGGCCAACGTCCTGACTTTC
NA many TRBJ2-3 TRBV4-1 CASSHIGGAQSSDTQYF TGCGCCAGCAGCCACATCGGAGGGGCCCAATCCTCAGATACGCAGTATTTT
TRBD2 NA TRBJ2-2 TRBV11-2 CASSLVAGWTGELFF TGTGCCAGCAGCTTAGTAGCGGGTTGGACCGGGGAGCTGTTTTTT
TRBD1 NA TRBJ1-6 TRBV6-6 CASRVSYRGRNSPLHF TGTGCCAGCAGGGTCTCCTACAGGGGCCGTAATTCACCCCTCCACTTT
NA NA TRBJ2-2 TRBV4-1 CASSPRQVITGELFF TGCGCCAGCAGCCCCAGACAGGTGATTACCGGGGAGCTGTTTTTT
NA few TRBJ2-4 TRBV12-3/TRBV12-4 CASSLVGSAKNIQYF TGTGCCAGCAGTTTAGTGGGGTCAGCAAAAAACATTCAGTACTTC
NA NA TRBJ2-5 TRBV15 CATSTRPLDETQYF TGTGCCACCAGCACCCGCCCCCTGGACGAGACCCAGTACTTC
NA many TRBJ2-2 TRBV6-1 CASRPGTGELFF TGTGCCAGCAGGCCCGGTACCGGGGAGCTGTTTTTT
NA NA TRBJ2-5 TRBV4-1 CASSQAGLGGGVRETQYF TGCGCCAGCAGCCAAGCCGGCCTAGGGGGAGGGGTGAGGGAGACCCAGTACTTC
NA NA TRBJ2-1 TRBV28 CTSGTFGAGLLNEQFF TGTACCAGCGGAACGTTTGGGGCAGGGTTACTCAATGAGCAGTTCTTC
NA NA TRBJ2-1 TRBV4-3 CASSIQPGHDYNEQFF TGCGCCAGCAGCATCCAACCCGGGCATGACTACAATGAGCAGTTCTTC
NA few TRBJ2-3 TRBV5-1 CASSSGGGPDTQYF TGCGCCAGCAGCTCTGGGGGGGGCCCAGATACGCAGTATTTT
NA many TRBJ1-1 TRBV7-9 CASSSRMNTEAFF TGTGCCAGCAGCTCCAGGATGAACACTGAAGCTTTCTTT
NA NA TRBJ2-3 TRBV11-2 CASSLRVNTDAQYF TGTGCCAGCAGCCTGCGTGTCAACACAGATGCGCAGTATTTT
NA NA TRBJ2-7 TRBV5-6 CASSLADAGNEKYF TGTGCCAGCAGTTTGGCCGACGCAGGGAATGAGAAGTACTTC
TRBD2 many TRBJ2-5 TRBV4-1 CASSQKFFGTSGGEIKTQYF TGCGCCAGCAGCCAAAAATTTTTTGGGACTAGCGGGGGAGAGATCAAGACCCAGTACTTC
NA NA TRBJ2-5 TRBV10-3 CAISESETQETQYF TGTGCCATCAGTGAGTCGGAGACACAAGAGACCCAGTACTTC
NA many TRBJ1-5 TRBV12-3/TRBV12-4 CASSYGQRDQPQHF TGTGCCAGCAGCTACGGACAGAGAGATCAGCCCCAGCATTTT
TRBD2 many TRBJ2-1 TRBV6-5 CASSYSGGLASSYNEQFF TGTGCCAGCAGTTACTCGGGCGGACTAGCGAGCTCCTACAATGAGCAGTTCTTC
TRBD2 NA TRBJ2-5 TRBV6-1 CASSPGTSASEGGKTQYF TGTGCCAGCAGTCCCGGGACTAGCGCCAGCGAGGGCGGAAAGACCCAGTACTTC
NA NA TRBJ2-5 TRBV6-1 CASSVGNCQETQYF TGTGCCAGCAGTGTGGGGAACTGCCAAGAGACCCAGTACTTC
NA NA TRBJ2-5 TRBV6-1 CANSEEILGGATETHYF TGTGCCAACAGTGAAGAAATCCTCGGAGGGGCTACGGAGACCCACTACTTC